The clone carrying this TCR beta chain was found a few times. Its target is not known. UMIs and sample barcodes were carried by the TCR alpha and TCR beta cDNA libraries that 5'RACE produced using constant-segment primers. TCRdb used MiXCR to reprocess the 5' RACE reads, holding one entry per CDR3 protein. The profile covers more than 300,000 distinct CDR3 sequences, with roughly an eighth appearing a single time and around a fifth taken by the ten largest. This sample stems from a study of T-cell memory formation after mild COVID-19. Overall study: Among the donors, TCR clusters were largely specific to each donor.

Findings of the study overall: Clones shrinking between day 15 and 85 showed a balanced CD4/CD8 split, and those that grew later tilted toward CD4+. A subset of responding clones appeared in pre-infection memory, suggesting cross-reactive memory joined.

The germline V gene has CDR1 SGHTA and CDR2 FQGNSA. The J segment lost 2 bases and the V segment lost 1 base, leaving 4 bases of the junction unmatched. The CDR3 extends over 17 amino acids. The V gene is TRBV7-2, the J gene TRBJ1-5; 11 bases agree with TRBD1. The sequenced material came from PBMCs or a T cell subset sorted from them (not recorded which). This TCR came from a man in his late teens or twenties who had mild COVID-19 (a few samples of this study predate the infection). Cell type and time point are not known. CDR3: CASSLGTGGSGNQPQHF. The CDR3 nucleotides read TGTGCCAGCAGCTTAGGGACAGGGGGCTCGGGCAATCAGCCCCAGCATTTT.